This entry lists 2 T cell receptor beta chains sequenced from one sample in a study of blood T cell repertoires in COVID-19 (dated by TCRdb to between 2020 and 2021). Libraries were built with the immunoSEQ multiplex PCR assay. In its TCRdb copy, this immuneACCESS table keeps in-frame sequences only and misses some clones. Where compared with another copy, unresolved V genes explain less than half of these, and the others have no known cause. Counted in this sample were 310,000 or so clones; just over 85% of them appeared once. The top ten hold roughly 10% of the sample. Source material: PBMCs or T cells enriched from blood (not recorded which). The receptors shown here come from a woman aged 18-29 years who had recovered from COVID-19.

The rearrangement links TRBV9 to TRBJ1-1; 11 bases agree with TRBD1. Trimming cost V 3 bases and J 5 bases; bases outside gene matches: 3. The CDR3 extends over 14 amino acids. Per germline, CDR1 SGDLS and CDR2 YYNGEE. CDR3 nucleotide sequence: TGTGCCAGCAGCGAGGGACAGGGGGAGACTGAAGCTTTCTTT. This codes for CASSEGQGETEAFF.

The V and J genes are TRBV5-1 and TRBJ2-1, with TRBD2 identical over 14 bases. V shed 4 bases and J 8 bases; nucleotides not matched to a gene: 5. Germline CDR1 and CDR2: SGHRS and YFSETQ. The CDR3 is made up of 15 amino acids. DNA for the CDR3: TGCGCCAGCAGCCCCGGGACTAGCGGGAGTCATGAGCAGTTCTTC. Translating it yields CASSPGTSGSHEQFF.